The T cell receptor beta chain described here comes from a study of T cell repertoires in cytomegalovirus infection. In the study overall: Well-studied HLA-B-restricted CMV epitopes were used in the study alongside recently identified HLA-C-restricted ones. Public TCR beta signatures were indicative of both CMV infection and a matching HLA type. Findings and caveats of the study: Dominating the ex vivo response were HLA-C-restricted CMV-specific TCR beta clonotypes. CMV carriers with the relevant HLA were identified by cumulative public TCR beta family frequency.

From germline, CDR1 is MNHNY and CDR2 SVGAGI (reference sequence). Germline trimming cut 8 bases from V and 7 bases from J; bases unmatched to any gene: 10. The CDR3 runs to 16 residues. MiXCR was run by TCRdb on the reads, yielding one entry per CDR3 protein. The sample carries 600,000 to 700,000 distinct CDR3 sequences, around 31% recorded once. Concerning this clonotype: The antigen is not known.

Sample: cultured PBMCs, taken from culture after CMV antigen stimulation. The chain couples TRBV6-6 to TRBJ2-2, with 13 bases lining up with TRBD2. The origin of this receptor is a human donor in good health (CMV status not recorded). Some clones in this sample may be carry-over from other donors' samples. The CDR3 reads CASFKTSGRNGGELFF. The DNA for the CDR3 is TGTGCCAGCTTTAAGACTAGCGGGAGGAACGGCGGGGAGCTGTTTTTT.